A selection of T cell receptor beta chains follows, all from one sample in a study of T-cell memory formation after mild COVID-19. TCRdb called the 5' RACE reads again in MiXCR, with one record for every CDR3 protein. The sample consists of roughly 100,000 distinct CDR3 sequences, about an eighth of them appearing once. Sequencing was performed on PBMCs or a T cell subset sorted from them (not recorded which). These receptors originate from an adult woman who had mild COVID-19 (a few samples of this study predate the infection). Cell type and time point are not known. CDR3s include the opening cysteine and the closing phenylalanine or tryptophan. The D gene is left open where the match is weak. Clone size, where shown, is once, few, many, or a class for clones that have expanded.

j_call d_call clone_size v_call cdr3_aa cdr3_nt
TRBJ2-5 NA many TRBV20-1 CSARDPARPQETQYF TGCAGTGCTAGAGATCCGGCCAGGCCTCAAGAGACCCAGTACTTC
TRBJ2-7 TRBD2 NA TRBV9 CASSPNGGYEQYF TGTGCCAGCAGCCCCAACGGGGGGTACGAGCAGTACTTC
TRBJ1-1 NA NA TRBV6-1 CASSEVQGTEAFF TGTGCCAGCAGTGAAGTACAGGGAACTGAAGCTTTCTTT
TRBJ1-2 TRBD1 few TRBV5-8 CASSLLRTGVINTF TGTGCCAGCAGCCTTCTCCGGACAGGCGTCATCAACACCTTC
TRBJ1-1 NA NA TRBV12-3/TRBV12-4 CASSWGGVNTEAFF TGTGCCAGCAGTTGGGGCGGGGTGAACACTGAAGCTTTCTTT
TRBJ2-3 NA few TRBV27 CASSSYPPDGSRTDTQYF TGTGCCAGCAGTTCTTACCCCCCGGACGGCAGCCGCACAGATACGCAGTATTTT
TRBJ2-1 TRBD2 NA TRBV4-2 CASSQTSGTSGDNEQFF TGTGCCAGCAGCCAAACATCCGGGACTAGCGGGGACAATGAGCAGTTCTTC
TRBJ2-3 NA few TRBV12-3/TRBV12-4 CASISTALATDTQYF TGTGCCAGCATTTCTACGGCGCTAGCAACAGATACGCAGTATTTT
TRBJ2-7 NA NA TRBV7-6 CASSSYGASYEQYF TGTGCCAGCAGCTCGTATGGGGCCTCCTACGAGCAGTACTTC
TRBJ1-1 NA NA TRBV6-5 CASSYWMGAGITEAFF TGTGCCAGCAGTTACTGGATGGGGGCGGGGATCACTGAAGCTTTCTTT
TRBJ2-5 NA few TRBV4-2 CASSQGQGGGETQYF TGTGCCAGCAGCCAAGGGCAGGGCGGAGGAGAGACCCAGTACTTC
TRBJ2-1 NA NA TRBV9 CASSVALNEQFF TGTGCCAGCAGCGTAGCTTTAAATGAGCAGTTCTTC
TRBJ1-2 NA few TRBV4-1 CASRRTGLGGYTF TGCGCCAGCAGGAGAACAGGGTTAGGTGGCTACACCTTC
TRBJ2-4 NA NA TRBV29-1 CSVDWFGSEAKNIQYF TGCAGCGTTGATTGGTTCGGAAGTGAGGCCAAAAACATTCAGTACTTC
TRBJ2-1 NA few TRBV9 CASSVDGRVLNNEQFF TGTGCCAGCAGCGTAGACGGGAGAGTTCTGAACAATGAGCAGTTCTTC
TRBJ2-7 NA NA TRBV12-3/TRBV12-4 CASSLYPGNEQYF TGTGCCAGCAGTTTATACCCTGGCAACGAGCAGTACTTC
TRBJ2-5 TRBD2 NA TRBV11-2 CASSHLTSAHQETQYF TGTGCCAGCAGCCACCTAACTAGCGCCCATCAAGAGACCCAGTACTTC
TRBJ2-1 TRBD2 many TRBV4-1 CASSLWTSGGAPVYNEQFF TGCGCCAGCAGCCTCTGGACTAGCGGGGGGGCCCCAGTCTACAATGAGCAGTTCTTC
TRBJ1-2 TRBD1 few TRBV9 CASSVLPQRQGYYGYTF TGTGCCAGCAGCGTACTCCCGCAGCGACAGGGCTACTATGGCTACACCTTC
TRBJ2-2 TRBD1 NA TRBV7-3 CASSLTWTGYTGELFF TGTGCCAGCAGCTTAACGTGGACAGGGTACACCGGGGAGCTGTTTTTT
TRBJ1-2 NA NA TRBV29-1 CSVDQAGGDLTF TGCAGCGTTGATCAGGCTGGTGGGGACCTCACCTTC
TRBJ1-1 NA NA TRBV7-9 CASSFPNTEAFF TGTGCCAGCAGCTTTCCGAACACTGAAGCTTTCTTT
TRBJ2-3 TRBD2 few TRBV6-5 CASSYSGRGGLTDTQYF TGTGCCAGCAGTTACTCGGGGCGGGGGGGCCTCACAGATACGCAGTATTTT
TRBJ2-3 NA few TRBV7-9 CASSLAGVSVDTQYF TGTGCCAGCAGCTTAGCGGGAGTTAGCGTAGATACGCAGTATTTT
TRBJ2-5 NA NA TRBV29-1 CSVDGGKTGWETQYF TGCAGCGTTGACGGCGGGAAGACAGGGTGGGAGACCCAGTACTTC
TRBJ2-5 NA few TRBV12-3/TRBV12-4 CASSPEDLEVGETQYF TGTGCCAGCAGTCCCGAGGATCTGGAAGTCGGGGAGACCCAGTACTTC
TRBJ2-1 NA NA TRBV6-1 CASSDDRRYGDEQFF TGTGCCAGCAGTGATGACAGGAGGTATGGGGATGAGCAGTTCTTC
TRBJ2-3 TRBD2 few TRBV20-1 CSARDKLAVDTQYF TGCAGTGCTAGAGATAAGCTAGCGGTGGATACGCAGTATTTT
TRBJ1-1 NA NA TRBV6-5 CASSAGSRKTEAFF TGTGCCAGCAGCGCCGGGTCCCGCAAGACTGAAGCTTTCTTT
TRBJ2-7 NA NA TRBV2 CASLDSGSHEQYF TGTGCCAGCCTGGACAGTGGGTCCCACGAGCAGTACTTC
TRBJ2-7 NA few TRBV25-1 CASSAGNLIYEQYF TGTGCCAGCAGTGCAGGGAATTTAATCTACGAGCAGTACTTC
TRBJ2-3 NA NA TRBV6-1 CASSEIRDPDTQYF TGTGCCAGCAGTGAGATCAGGGATCCAGATACGCAGTATTTT
TRBJ1-2 TRBD1 NA TRBV7-6 CASSPGTGGNPNYGYTF TGTGCCAGCAGCCCCGGGACAGGGGGCAACCCTAACTATGGCTACACCTTC
TRBJ2-1 TRBD1 NA TRBV5-1 CASSHGQGGVHSYNEQFF TGCGCCAGCAGCCACGGACAGGGGGGAGTCCACTCCTACAATGAGCAGTTCTTC
TRBJ2-3 TRBD2 few TRBV11-2 CASSLWGGYSTDTQYF TGTGCCAGCAGCTTATGGGGGGGTTATAGCACAGATACGCAGTATTTT
TRBJ2-5 NA once TRBV12-3/TRBV12-4 CAVRASSETQYF TGTGCCGTAAGGGCTAGCAGTGAGACCCAGTACTTC
TRBJ2-7 NA few TRBV12-3/TRBV12-4 CASSGTAPYEQYF TGTGCCAGCTCCGGAACAGCGCCCTACGAGCAGTACTTC
TRBJ1-1 TRBD1 NA TRBV2 CASSERTSGGTEAFF TGTGCCAGCAGTGAAAGAACGTCAGGGGGCACTGAAGCTTTCTTT
TRBJ2-7 NA few TRBV4-1 CASSQVAGKRTYEQYF TGCGCCAGCAGCCAAGTGGCAGGGAAGAGGACCTACGAGCAGTACTTC
TRBJ2-7 NA NA TRBV12-3/TRBV12-4 CASSTLRGRGYEQYF TGTGCCAGCAGTACCCTCCGGGGTAGGGGGTACGAGCAGTACTTC
TRBJ2-3 NA few TRBV12-3/TRBV12-4 CASRPRQAPITDTQYF TGTGCCAGCAGGCCGCGACAGGCTCCGATCACAGATACGCAGTATTTT
TRBJ2-1 NA many TRBV20-1 CSARDGGYEQFF TGCAGTGCTAGAGACGGGGGCTATGAGCAGTTCTTC
TRBJ2-7 NA NA TRBV2 CASSEPGSYEQYF TGTGCCAGCAGTGAACCAGGGTCCTACGAGCAGTACTTC
TRBJ1-2 NA few TRBV24-1 CATWGANYGYTF TGTGCCACCTGGGGAGCTAACTATGGCTACACCTTC
TRBJ2-3 NA NA TRBV20-1 CSASSRDGYTDTQYF TGCAGTGCTAGCTCTCGGGACGGATACACAGATACGCAGTATTTT
TRBJ2-7 TRBD2 few TRBV24-1 CATSGSGIDEQYF TGTGCCACCAGCGGTAGCGGGATCGACGAGCAGTACTTC
TRBJ2-3 TRBD2 few TRBV25-1 CASTPIAGGDTDTQYF TGTGCCAGCACCCCTATAGCGGGAGGGGACACAGATACGCAGTATTTT
TRBJ1-6 TRBD1 few TRBV12-3/TRBV12-4 CASSQGQGSDSPLHF TGTGCCAGCAGCCAGGGACAGGGGAGCGATTCACCCCTCCACTTT
TRBJ1-2 NA NA TRBV9 CASSAQDTGYTF TGTGCCAGCAGCGCACAGGATACTGGCTACACCTTC
TRBJ2-5 NA NA TRBV29-1 CSVEDTYQETQYF TGCAGCGTTGAGGACACGTACCAAGAGACCCAGTACTTC
TRBJ2-7 TRBD2 NA TRBV20-1 CSAISPGLAGSYEQYF TGCAGTGCCATTAGCCCTGGACTAGCGGGGTCCTACGAGCAGTACTTC
TRBJ2-1 NA many TRBV7-3 CADPTGENEQFF TGTGCCGACCCGACCGGGGAGAATGAGCAGTTCTTC
TRBJ2-7 TRBD2 NA TRBV5-6 CATSVGSGRIYEQYF TGTGCCACCAGCGTCGGTAGCGGGAGAATCTACGAGCAGTACTTC
TRBJ2-2 NA few TRBV29-1 CSVEEHSPGELFF TGCAGCGTTGAAGAACACAGCCCCGGGGAGCTGTTTTTT
TRBJ1-5 NA few TRBV4-1 CASSSESNQPQHF TGCGCGAGCAGTTCAGAGAGCAATCAGCCCCAGCATTTT
TRBJ1-1 TRBD1 NA TRBV6-6 CASSYLEPGQGADTEAFF TGTGCCAGCAGTTACTTAGAGCCGGGACAGGGGGCGGACACTGAAGCTTTCTTT
TRBJ2-1 NA NA TRBV6-5 CASSYSSTDEQFF TGTGCCAGCAGTTACTCCTCTACGGATGAGCAGTTCTTC
TRBJ1-6 TRBD1 few TRBV19 CASTIGTGLGNSPLHF TGTGCCAGTACCATCGGGACAGGTTTAGGAAATTCACCCCTCCACTTT